This T cell receptor beta chain was captured by sequencing in a study of T cell responses to AZD1222 COVID-19 vaccine. Study background: Timing groups of about 4 and about 12 weeks for second doses were pooled.

Trimming removed 4 bases from V and 9 bases from J, with 16 bases in between. The germline V gene has CDR1 MGHRA and CDR2 YSYEKL. The CDR3 sequence is 14 residues long. Data came from immunoSEQ multiplex PCR; TCRdb stores just in-frame clones and leaves some out. The sample includes 140,000 to 150,000 clones, more than 80% of them seen just once. The V call is TRBV4-1, the J call TRBJ1-5, with D tentatively TRBD1 (5 bases). The clonotype was recovered from an adult in good health. The sample consisted of peripheral blood, taken on day 0 of AZD1222 vaccination. The CDR3 here is CASSPPGATRPQHF. In DNA, the CDR3 is TGCGCCAGCAGCCCTCCCGGGGCCACACGGCCCCAGCATTTT.